This entry lists 25 T cell receptor beta chains sequenced from one sample in a study of T-cell memory formation after mild COVID-19. MiXCR, run by TCRdb on the 5' RACE reads, gives a single entry per CDR3 protein. This sample has approximately 180,000 distinct CDR3 sequences; around 16% occur once, and the top ten carry roughly 2.1%. Sample: PBMCs or a T cell subset sorted from them (not recorded which). These receptors were taken from an adult woman who had mild COVID-19 (a few samples of this study predate the infection). Cell type and time point are not known.

This clonotype has a handful of counts. The J gene is TRBJ1-1, the V gene TRBV4-2; D remains ambiguous. The CDR3 spans 15 residues. Germline CDR1 LGHNA, CDR2 YNFKEQ. Trimming removed 1 base at V and 4 bases at J, with 13 bases between. The CDR3 sequence is CASSQGSSGPTEAFF. DNA of the CDR3: TGTGCCAGCAGCCAAGGGAGTTCCGGGCCCACTGAAGCTTTCTTT.

This clonotype was counted only a few times. The genes are TRBV20-1 and TRBJ2-4, with 9 positions matching TRBD2. The CDR3 runs to 14 residues. Per the germline V gene, CDR1 is DFQATT and CDR2 is SNEGSKA (reference sequence). V lost 4 bases to trimming and J lost 0 bases; unmatched junction nucleotides: 1. The CDR3: CSATSGIAKNIQYF. CDR3 DNA sequence: TGCAGTGCTACTAGCGGGATAGCCAAAAACATTCAGTACTTC.

The J gene is TRBJ1-1, the V gene TRBV7-8; 7 bases fit TRBD1. CDR3 length: 15 amino acids. The germline V gene has CDR1 SGHVS and CDR2 FQNEAQ. J gave up 4 bases and V 5 bases, and 10 bases lay outside the gene matches. CDR3 loop: CASSGPRGTGTEAFF. CDR3 nucleotides: TGTGCCAGCAGCGGACCCAGGGGGACCGGCACTGAAGCTTTCTTT.

This clonotype was seen repeatedly, ten times or more. The rearrangement joins TRBV12-3 or TRBV12-4 to TRBJ2-3, with 7 nucleotides matching TRBD2. The CDR3 extends over 14 amino acids. V trimming: 2 bases; J trimming: 4 bases; junction bases outside the gene matches: 3. The CDR3 DNA sequence: TGTGCCAGCAGTTTACGTCTAGCGGCAGATACGCAGTATTTT. Translation: CASSLRLAADTQYF.

The chain has TRBV12-3 or TRBV12-4 and TRBJ1-6, with a possible D match to TRBD1 (5 bases). Deletions cut 4 bases from V and 3 bases from J, with 10 bases between. The CDR3 loop spans 15 amino acids. CDR3 in amino acids: CASSSGGNYNSPLHF. The CDR3 region has the DNA TGTGCCAGCAGTTCGGGGGGGAACTATAATTCACCCCTCCACTTT.

This rearrangement joins TRBV7-2 to TRBJ1-2; D gene uncertain. The germline CDR1 and CDR2 sequences are SGHTA and FQGNSA. V was shortened by 5 bases and J by 3 bases, with 4 bases between the two germline ends. This CDR3 is built from 11 residues. CDR3 nucleotides: TGTGCCAGCAGCCCCGACTATGGCTACACCTTC. Translation gives CASSPDYGYTF. Together with reference TRBV7-2 and TRBJ1-2, the CDR3 gives the full variable domain: GAGVSQSPSNKVTEKGKDVELRCDPISGHTALYWYRQSLGQGLEFLIYFQGNSAPDKSGLPSDRFSAERTGGSVSTLTIQRTQQEDSAVYLCASSPDYGYTFGSGTRLTVV.

This clonotype has just a few counts. The chain uses TRBV7-2 and TRBJ2-1; 7 bases line up with TRBD2. Germline CDR1 SGHTA, CDR2 FQGNSA. This CDR3 is built from 16 residues. Losses at the gene ends were 2 bases for V and 4 bases for J; bases not matched to a gene: 8. For the CDR3, the DNA is TGTGCCAGCAGCTTACATCCAGGGAGGGGTTACAATGAGCAGTTCTTC. It specifies CASSLHPGRGYNEQFF.

This clonotype occurred many times. The genes are TRBV12-3 or TRBV12-4 and TRBJ2-3; D assignment may be TRBD1 or TRBD2 (5 bases each). This CDR3 comprises 14 residues. V dropped 8 bases and J dropped 1 base, with 13 bases sitting between them. The CDR3 region has the DNA TGTGCCAGCGGTAGAGGGGCCGGCACAGATACGCAGTATTTT. Translation gives CASGRGAGTDTQYF.

This chain joins TRBV2 and TRBJ1-2, with D maybe TRBD1 (5 bases). Trimming stripped 6 bases from V and 3 bases from J, with 17 bases between. The CDR3 covers 15 residues. Germline-derived CDR1 and CDR2 are SNHLY and FYNNEI. Here the CDR3 DNA reads TGTGCCAGCAGGATGGAGGGGCTTCGAGACTATGGCTACACCTTC. Amino acids: CASRMEGLRDYGYTF.

The V and J genes are TRBV5-1 and TRBJ2-5; 8 bases fit TRBD2. The CDR3 consists of 15 residues. J gave up 3 bases and V 4 bases, and 8 bases lay outside the gene matches. Germline loops: CDR1 SGHRS, CDR2 YFSETQ. The CDR3 DNA is TGCGCCAGCAGCGCCGCGGGCGGGGGGAAAGAGACCCAGTACTTC. Its translation is CASSAAGGGKETQYF.

The CDR3 sequence is CASSLGHRVDGYTF. DNA for the CDR3: TGCGCCAGCAGCTTGGGCCACAGGGTCGATGGCTACACCTTC. The chain carries TRBV5-1 and TRBJ1-2, with D possibly TRBD1 on 6 matching bases. Germline assignment: CDR1 SGHRS and CDR2 YFSETQ. V dropped 0 bases and J dropped 6 bases, with 12 bases sitting between them. The CDR3 is 14 amino acids.

This clonotype has ten or more counts. The chain is built from TRBV4-3 and TRBJ2-6; 9 bases align to TRBD2. Germline CDR1 reads LGHNA; CDR2 reads YSLEER. V dropped 6 bases and J dropped 4; count of bases not matched to a gene: 7. This CDR3 spans 16 amino acids. The CDR3 nucleotides read TGCGCCAGCAGTCAGCAGCGGGGGGCCGGGGCCAACGTCCTGACTTTC. It is translated as CASSQQRGAGANVLTF.

The V call is TRBV5-5, the J call TRBJ1-2, with D unresolved. Trimming removed 7 bases from V and 6 bases from J, with 22 bases in between. The CDR3 is made up of 15 amino acids. The germline gives CDR1 SGHKS, CDR2 YYEKEE (reference sequence). The CDR3 bases are TGTGCCAGCCAAACCCGAGTCACCCCAGCGGATGGCTACACCTTC. It is translated as CASQTRVTPADGYTF.

This clonotype turned up a few times. The V and J genes are TRBV29-1 and TRBJ2-2; D unclear. Trimming left V 7 bases short and J 9 bases short, with 12 bases between. Germline V lookup: CDR1 SQVTM, CDR2 ANQGSEA. This CDR3 contains 11 residues. CDR3 coding DNA: TGCAGCGCCGTACTTACCCGGGAGCTGTTTTTT. Encoded protein: CSAVLTRELFF.

The genes are TRBV5-1 and TRBJ1-4; 7 bases agree with TRBD1. Germline CDR1 is SGHRS and CDR2 is YFSETQ. CDR3 length: 15 residues. The ends lost 4 bases at V and 5 bases at J; junction bases unmatched: 8. The CDR3 region has the DNA TGCGCCAGCAGCGTGACAGGGATTCAAAATGAAAAACTGTTTTTT. This encodes CASSVTGIQNEKLFF.

The V and J genes are TRBV27 and TRBJ2-2; D may be TRBD1 or TRBD2 (7 bases each). V lost 3 bases, J lost 7 bases, and 12 bases lay in between. The V gene's germline CDR1 is MNHEY and CDR2 SMNVEV (reference sequence). The CDR3 has 14 amino acids. The CDR3 loop is CASSLQGGRGELFF. In DNA, the CDR3 is TGTGCCAGCAGTTTGCAGGGGGGGCGCGGGGAGCTGTTTTTT.

This chain connects TRBV6-5 to TRBJ2-5, with 10 nucleotides matching TRBD2. The V and J ends lost 5 bases and 5 bases, in that order; junction bases with no gene match: 11. The CDR3 is 16 residues long. CDR1 is MNHEY, CDR2 SVGAGI, per germline. CDR3 sequence: CASSATLAGGLETQYF. DNA for the CDR3: TGTGCCAGCAGTGCCACCTTAGCGGGAGGCTTGGAGACCCAGTACTTC.

The chain links TRBV5-1 to TRBJ2-1; 11 bases line up with TRBD2. The CDR3 has 18 residues. V shed 1 base, J shed 4 bases, and the junction held 10 bases outside the gene matches. The germline V gene has CDR1 SGHRS and CDR2 YFSETQ. CDR3 bases: TGCGCCAGCAGCTTGTTTGCAACCGGGACTAGCGGATACAATGAGCAGTTCTTC. This codes for CASSLFATGTSGYNEQFF.

This rearrangement joins TRBV6-5 to TRBJ1-2; 7 positions match TRBD1. CDR3 size: 14 residues. V dropped 6 bases and J dropped 2; count of bases not matched to a gene: 6. Germline V gene sequence: CDR1 MNHEY, CDR2 SVGAGI. The CDR3 DNA reads as TGTGCCAGCAGGGTCCTAGGGGGCAACTATGGCTACACCTTC. Its translation: CASRVLGGNYGYTF.

This rearrangement joins TRBV5-1 to TRBJ2-7, with D possibly matching TRBD1 (6 bases). The V gene lost 4 bases and the J gene lost 2 bases, with 16 bases spanning the gap. The CDR3 has 15 amino acids. The V gene's germline CDR1 is SGHRS and CDR2 YFSETQ. CDR3: CASSVNREAAYEQYF. In nucleotides, the CDR3 is TGCGCCAGCAGCGTAAACAGGGAAGCGGCCTACGAGCAGTACTTC.

The chain is built from TRBV29-1 and TRBJ1-1; 7 bases align to TRBD1. CDR1 and CDR2 (germline): SQVTM, ANQGSEA. The CDR3 has 13 amino acids. J was trimmed by 1 base and V by 3 bases; bases with no gene match: 2. CDR3 nucleotides: TGCAGCGTTGAGGGACAGCAGAACACTGAAGCTTTCTTT. Translation gives CSVEGQQNTEAFF.

The sample holds a few counts of this clonotype. The CDR3 DNA sequence: TGTGCCATCTCGGGGGGAGGAGGGTACAATGAGCAGTTCTTC. This sequence encodes CAISGGGGYNEQFF. The J gene is TRBJ2-1, the V gene TRBV6-1, with 7 bases matching TRBD2. The length of the CDR3 is 14 residues. The germline CDR1 and CDR2 sequences are MNHNS and SASEGT. The V and J ends lost 10 bases and 4 bases, in that order; junction bases with no gene match: 10.

This clonotype turned up a few times. The chain couples TRBV6-5 to TRBJ1-1; TRBD1 matches 7 bases. The CDR3 consists of 16 residues. Per germline, CDR1 MNHEY and CDR2 SVGAGI. The trim removed 4 bases at V and 1 base at J, leaving 9 bases unmatched. The CDR3 DNA sequence: TGTGCCAGCAGTTCTCCTGGTAGGGGGCAGAACACTGAAGCTTTCTTT. This sequence encodes CASSSPGRGQNTEAFF.

This clonotype was seen more than once but under ten times. This chain links TRBV3-1 with TRBJ2-7; 8 positions match TRBD2. J gave up 7 bases and V 1 base, and 9 bases lay outside the gene matches. There are 15 residues in the CDR3. The germline V gene has CDR1 LGHDT and CDR2 YNNKEL (reference sequence). The DNA of the CDR3 is TGTGCCAGCAGCCAAGGACTAGCGACCTCTGGAGAGCAGTACTTC. Protein sequence: CASSQGLATSGEQYF.

This clonotype came up a few times. V is TRBV2 and J is TRBJ2-5; TRBD2 matches 15 bases. Trimming removed 6 bases from V and 4 bases from J; junction bases left unmatched: 6. This CDR3 has 16 residues. Germline V gives CDR1 SNHLY, CDR2 FYNNEI. The CDR3 region has the DNA TGTGCCAGCAGGAGGACTAGCGGGGGGGCGAGAGAGACCCAGTACTTC. As protein: CASRRTSGGARETQYF.